The rows below give T cell receptor beta chains drawn from one sample of a study of molecular identifiers for immune sequencing clone quantification. TCRdb ran MiXCR on the PCR reads and lists one entry per CDR3 protein. The repertoire consists of hundreds of thousands of distinct CDR3 sequences, with roughly 27% occurring once and the leading ten covering about 0.78%. Specimen: naive CD8+ T cells from blood, with Jurkat cell RNA spiked in. The source of these receptors is a human donor in good health. Some libraries in this study had Jurkat cell RNA spiked in. Each CDR3 is given with its conserved first and last residue. Each record gives: V gene, J gene, D gene, clone size, CDR3 protein, CDR3 DNA. The D gene is left open where the match is weak. Some rows have no size entry. The others give once, few or many, or a class for an expanded clone.

TRBV7-2	TRBJ1-1	NA	many	CASSFLTQGLTEAFF	TGTGCCAGCAGCTTTCTGACTCAGGGTTTAACTGAAGCTTTCTTT
TRBV27	TRBJ2-6	TRBD1	many	CASSWDSLASGANVLTF	TGTGCCAGCAGCTGGGACAGCCTAGCCTCTGGGGCCAACGTCCTGACTTTC
TRBV30	TRBJ2-5	TRBD1	few	CAWGQEVGTQYF	TGTGCCTGGGGACAGGAAGTAGGGACCCAGTACTTC
TRBV12-3/TRBV12-4	TRBJ1-1	NA	few	CATLDSMNTEAFF	TGTGCCACCTTGGACAGCATGAACACTGAAGCTTTCTTT
TRBV5-1	TRBJ2-3	TRBD2	many	CASSSVLADLQDTQYF	TGCGCCAGCAGCTCCGTACTAGCGGACCTCCAAGATACGCAGTATTTT
TRBV7-2	TRBJ2-7	TRBD1	many	CASSLAPRTGEEQYF	TGTGCCAGCAGCTTAGCACCACGGACAGGGGAAGAGCAGTACTTC
TRBV28	TRBJ2-7	NA	NA	CASNLGGSYEQYF	TGTGCCAGCAATTTAGGGGGTTCCTACGAGCAGTACTTC
TRBV6-5	TRBJ2-3	TRBD2	NA	CVSSYGTSGTDTQYF	TGTGTCAGCAGTTACGGGACTAGCGGAACAGATACGCAGTATTTT
TRBV29-1	TRBJ2-3	NA	NA	CSVGPGSTDTQYF	TGCAGCGTTGGGCCAGGCAGCACAGATACGCAGTATTTT
TRBV27	TRBJ1-5	NA	many	CASSFLGTRNQPQHF	TGTGCCAGCAGTTTTTTAGGTACACGCAATCAGCCCCAGCATTTT
TRBV29-1	TRBJ1-1	NA	many	CSGKGGRTEAFF	TGCAGCGGTAAAGGGGGTCGCACTGAAGCTTTCTTT
TRBV5-6	TRBJ2-5	NA	many	CASSLGRAQETQYF	TGTGCCAGCAGCTTGGGCCGCGCCCAGGAGACCCAGTACTTC
TRBV27	TRBJ2-3	TRBD1	many	CASGRTGDTQYF	TGTGCCAGCGGCCGGACAGGAGATACGCAGTATTTT
TRBV4-3	TRBJ1-3	NA	NA	CASSQDRDLRPGNTIYF	TGCGCCAGCAGCCAAGATAGGGACCTACGCCCTGGAAACACCATATATTTT
TRBV7-3	TRBJ2-2	NA	NA	CASSLSKNTGELFF	TGTGCCAGCAGCTTATCTAAGAACACCGGGGAGCTGTTTTTT
TRBV4-3	TRBJ2-2	NA	NA	CASSQGERVYTGELFF	TGCGCCAGCAGCCAAGGGGAGAGGGTGTACACCGGGGAGCTGTTTTTT
TRBV7-9	TRBJ1-4	NA	NA	CASSPYNEKLFF	TGTGCCAGCAGCCCTTATAATGAAAAACTGTTTTTT
TRBV4-3	TRBJ2-7	TRBD2	many	CASSQSLAGGIYEQYF	TGCGCCAGCAGCCAATCACTAGCGGGAGGGATTTACGAGCAGTACTTC
TRBV29-1	TRBJ2-1	NA	NA	CSVLGNEQFF	TGCAGCGTCCTAGGTAATGAGCAGTTCTTC
TRBV29-1	TRBJ1-1	NA	NA	CCVRTENTEAFF	TGCTGCGTCCGGACAGAAAACACTGAAGCTTTCTTT
TRBV4-3	TRBJ2-3	NA	NA	CASSKESGGSTDTQYF	TGCGCCAGCAGCAAAGAATCTGGGGGCAGCACAGATACGCAGTATTTT
TRBV11-2	TRBJ1-6	NA	NA	CASSLVSISSYNSPLHF	TGTGCCAGCAGCTTAGTCTCCATCAGCTCCTATAATTCACCCCTCCACTTT
TRBV27	TRBJ2-7	TRBD1	NA	CASHPNSPGQTYEQYF	TGTGCCAGCCACCCCAATTCGCCGGGACAGACCTACGAGCAGTACTTC